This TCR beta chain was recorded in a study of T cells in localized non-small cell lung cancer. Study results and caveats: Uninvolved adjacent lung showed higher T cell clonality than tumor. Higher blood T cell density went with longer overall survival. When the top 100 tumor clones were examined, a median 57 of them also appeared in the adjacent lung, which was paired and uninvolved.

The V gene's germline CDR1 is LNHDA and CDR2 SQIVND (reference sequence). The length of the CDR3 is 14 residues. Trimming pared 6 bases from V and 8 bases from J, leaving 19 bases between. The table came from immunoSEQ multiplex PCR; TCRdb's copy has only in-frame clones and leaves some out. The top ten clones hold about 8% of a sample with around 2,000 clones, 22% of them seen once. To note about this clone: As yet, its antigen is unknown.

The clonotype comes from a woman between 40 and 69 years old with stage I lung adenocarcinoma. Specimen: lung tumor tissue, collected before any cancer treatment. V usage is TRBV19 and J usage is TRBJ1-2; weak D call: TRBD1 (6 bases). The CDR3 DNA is TGTGCCAGTAGCAGAGGGGACACCCTTTCGGGCTACACCTTC. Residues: CASSRGDTLSGYTF.